This entry is about one T cell receptor beta chain. Its specificity is unknown. Germline CDR1 is DFQATT and CDR2 is SNEGSKA (reference sequence). The CDR3 loop spans 11 amino acids. V was pared by 3 bases and J by 7 bases, with 10 bases between. The assay was immunoSEQ multiplex PCR, and TCRdb's table has in-frame clones only and misses some. This sample yields about 46,000 clones, of which 80% to 90% are seen a single time; approximately 50% belongs to the top ten. This specimen belongs to a study of OX40 agonist ivuxolimab in advanced cancers. As for the study in general: Eligibility rules accepted prior anti-PD-1, anti-PD-L1 or anti-CTLA-4 therapy, and roughly 42% had some. Points from the study as a whole: Normalized T-cell clonal expansion was also low in a subset of nonresponders.

This specimen consisted of CD4+ or CD8+ T cells sorted from blood, obtained in a trial of the OX40 agonist ivuxolimab. This chain uses TRBV20-1 with TRBJ2-7, with D perhaps TRBD1 (6 bases). The receptor comes from an adult with an advanced solid tumor such as melanoma, head and neck, liver or kidney cancer. The CDR3 DNA reads TGCAGTGCTAGGACCGACAGGGAGCAGTACTTC. Translation gives CSARTDREQYF.